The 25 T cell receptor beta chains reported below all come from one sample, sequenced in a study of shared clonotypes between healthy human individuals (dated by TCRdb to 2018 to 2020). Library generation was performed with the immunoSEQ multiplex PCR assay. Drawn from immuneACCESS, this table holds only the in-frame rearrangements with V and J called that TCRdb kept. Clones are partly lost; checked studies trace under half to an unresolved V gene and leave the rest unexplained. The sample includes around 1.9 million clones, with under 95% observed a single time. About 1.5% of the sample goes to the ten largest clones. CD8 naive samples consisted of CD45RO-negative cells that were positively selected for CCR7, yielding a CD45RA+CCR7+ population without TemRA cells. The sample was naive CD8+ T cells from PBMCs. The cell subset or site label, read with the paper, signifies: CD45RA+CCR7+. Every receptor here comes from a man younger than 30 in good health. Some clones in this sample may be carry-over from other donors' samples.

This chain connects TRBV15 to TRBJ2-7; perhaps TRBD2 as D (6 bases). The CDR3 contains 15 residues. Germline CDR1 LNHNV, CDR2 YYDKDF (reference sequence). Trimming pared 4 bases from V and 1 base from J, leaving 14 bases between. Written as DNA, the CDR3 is TGTGCCACCAGCACCAAGGCGGGGCGGTCCTACGAGCAGTACTTC. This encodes CATSTKAGRSYEQYF. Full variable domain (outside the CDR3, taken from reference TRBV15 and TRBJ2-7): DAMVIQNPRYQVTQFGKPVTLSCSQTLNHNVMYWYQQKSSQAPKLLFHYYDKDFNNEADTPDNFQSRRPNTSFCFLDIRSPGLGDTAMYLCATSTKAGRSYEQYFGPGTRLTVT.

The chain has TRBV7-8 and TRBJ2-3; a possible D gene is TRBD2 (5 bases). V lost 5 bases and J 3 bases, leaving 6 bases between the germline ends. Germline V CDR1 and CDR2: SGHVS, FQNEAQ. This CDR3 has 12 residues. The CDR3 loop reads CASSGRTDTQYF. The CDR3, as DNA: TGTGCCAGCAGCGGGAGAACAGATACGCAGTATTTT. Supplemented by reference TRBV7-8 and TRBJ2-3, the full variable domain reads GAGVSQSPRYKVAKRGQDVALRCDPISGHVSLFWYQQALGQGPEFLTYFQNEAQLDKSGLPSDRFFAERPEGSVSTLKIQRTQQEDSAVYLCASSGRTDTQYFGPGTRLTVL.

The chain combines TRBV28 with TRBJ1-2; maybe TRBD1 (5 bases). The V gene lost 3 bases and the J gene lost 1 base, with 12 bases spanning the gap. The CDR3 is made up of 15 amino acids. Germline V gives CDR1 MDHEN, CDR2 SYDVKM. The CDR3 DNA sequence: TGTGCCAGCAGTTTTGTGGGGCAACATAACTATGGCTACACCTTC. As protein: CASSFVGQHNYGYTF.

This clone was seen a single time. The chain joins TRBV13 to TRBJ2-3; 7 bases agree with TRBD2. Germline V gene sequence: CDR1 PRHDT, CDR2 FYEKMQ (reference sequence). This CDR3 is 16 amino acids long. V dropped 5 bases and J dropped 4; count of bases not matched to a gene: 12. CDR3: CASSPRGVRGADTQYF. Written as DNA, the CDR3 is TGTGCCAGCAGCCCACGGGGGGTAAGGGGTGCAGATACGCAGTATTTT.

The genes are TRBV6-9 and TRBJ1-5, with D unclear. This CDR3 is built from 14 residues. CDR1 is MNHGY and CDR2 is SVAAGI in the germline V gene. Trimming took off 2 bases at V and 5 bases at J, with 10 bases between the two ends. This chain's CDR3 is CASSYLGFYQPQHF. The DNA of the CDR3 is TGTGCCAGCAGTTATCTCGGTTTTTATCAGCCCCAGCATTTT.

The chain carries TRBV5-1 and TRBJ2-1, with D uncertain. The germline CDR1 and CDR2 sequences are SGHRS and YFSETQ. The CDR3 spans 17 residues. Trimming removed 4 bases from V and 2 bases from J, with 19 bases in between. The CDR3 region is CASSRGNIGSAYNEQFF. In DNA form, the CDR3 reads TGCGCCAGCAGCCGTGGGAACATTGGATCGGCCTACAATGAGCAGTTCTTC.

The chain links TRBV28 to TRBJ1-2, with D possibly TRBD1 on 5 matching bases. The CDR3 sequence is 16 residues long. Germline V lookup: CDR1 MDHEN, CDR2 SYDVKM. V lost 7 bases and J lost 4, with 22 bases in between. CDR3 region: CASTPPGGEAPYGYTF. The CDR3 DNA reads TGTGCCAGCACCCCGCCCGGGGGGGAGGCCCCCTATGGCTACACCTTC.

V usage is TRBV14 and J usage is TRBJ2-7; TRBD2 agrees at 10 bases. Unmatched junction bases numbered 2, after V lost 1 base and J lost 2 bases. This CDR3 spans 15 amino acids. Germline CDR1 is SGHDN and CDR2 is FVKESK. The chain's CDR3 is CASSQGSGRAYEQYF. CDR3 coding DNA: TGTGCCAGCAGCCAAGGGAGCGGGAGGGCCTACGAGCAGTACTTC. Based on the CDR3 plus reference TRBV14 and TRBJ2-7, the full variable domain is EAGVTQFPSHSVIEKGQTVTLRCDPISGHDNLYWYRRVMGKEIKFLLHFVKESKQDESGMPNNRFLAERTGGTYSTLKVQPAELEDSGVYFCASSQGSGRAYEQYFGPGTRLTVT.

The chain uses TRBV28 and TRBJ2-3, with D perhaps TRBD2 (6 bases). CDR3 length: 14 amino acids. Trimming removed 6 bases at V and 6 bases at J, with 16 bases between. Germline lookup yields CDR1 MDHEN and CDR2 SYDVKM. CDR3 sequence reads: CASRGRGFTDTQYF. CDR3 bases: TGTGCCAGCAGGGGGCGGGGATTTACTGATACGCAGTATTTT. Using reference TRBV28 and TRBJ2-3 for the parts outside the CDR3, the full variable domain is DVKVTQSSRYLVKRTGEKVFLECVQDMDHENMFWYRQDPGLGLRLIYFSYDVKMKEKGDIPEGYSVSREKKERFSLILESASTNQTSMYLCASRGRGFTDTQYFGPGTRLTVL.

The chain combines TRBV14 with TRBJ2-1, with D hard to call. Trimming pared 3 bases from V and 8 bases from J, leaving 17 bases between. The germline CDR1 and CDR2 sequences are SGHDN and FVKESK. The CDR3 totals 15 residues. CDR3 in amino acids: CASSHGVGIGDEQFF. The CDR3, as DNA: TGTGCCAGCAGCCACGGCGTTGGGATAGGCGATGAGCAGTTCTTC.

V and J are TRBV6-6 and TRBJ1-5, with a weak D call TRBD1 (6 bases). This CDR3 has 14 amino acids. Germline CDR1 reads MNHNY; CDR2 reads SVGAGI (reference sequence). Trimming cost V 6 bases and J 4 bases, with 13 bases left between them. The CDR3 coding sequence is TGTGCCAGCAGAGAGCGGGGGGCTAATCAGCCCCAGCATTTT. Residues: CASRERGANQPQHF.

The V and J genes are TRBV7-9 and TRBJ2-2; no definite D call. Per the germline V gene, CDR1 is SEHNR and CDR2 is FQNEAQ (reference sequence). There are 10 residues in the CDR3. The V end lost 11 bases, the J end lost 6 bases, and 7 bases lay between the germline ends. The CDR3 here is CAGLSGELFF. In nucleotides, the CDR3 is TGTGCCGGGTTGTCCGGGGAGCTGTTTTTT.

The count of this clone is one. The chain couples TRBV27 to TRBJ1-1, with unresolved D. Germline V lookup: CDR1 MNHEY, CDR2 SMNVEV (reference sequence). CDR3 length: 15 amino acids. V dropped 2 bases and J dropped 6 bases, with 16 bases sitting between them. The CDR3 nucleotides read TGTGCCAGCAGTTTAGTGGGTCCTCGGCACTCTGAAGCTTTCTTT. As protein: CASSLVGPRHSEAFF.

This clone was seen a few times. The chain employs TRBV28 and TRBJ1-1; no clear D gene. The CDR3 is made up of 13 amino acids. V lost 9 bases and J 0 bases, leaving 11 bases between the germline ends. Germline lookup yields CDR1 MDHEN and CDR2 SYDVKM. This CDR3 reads CASKRAMNTEAFF. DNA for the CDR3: TGTGCCAGTAAAAGGGCTATGAACACTGAAGCTTTCTTT.

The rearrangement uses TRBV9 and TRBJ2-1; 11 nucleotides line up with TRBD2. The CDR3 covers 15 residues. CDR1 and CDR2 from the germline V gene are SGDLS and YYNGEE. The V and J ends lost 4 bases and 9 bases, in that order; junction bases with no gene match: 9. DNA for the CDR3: TGTGCCAGCAGCACTTATAGCGGGAGGGTTTCTGAGCAGTTCTTC. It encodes CASSTYSGRVSEQFF.

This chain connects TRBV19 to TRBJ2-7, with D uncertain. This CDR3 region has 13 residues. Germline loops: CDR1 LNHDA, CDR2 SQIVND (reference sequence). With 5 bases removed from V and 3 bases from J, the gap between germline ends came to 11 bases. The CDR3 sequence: CASSFIANYEQYF. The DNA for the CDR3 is TGTGCCAGTAGTTTCATTGCCAACTACGAGCAGTACTTC.

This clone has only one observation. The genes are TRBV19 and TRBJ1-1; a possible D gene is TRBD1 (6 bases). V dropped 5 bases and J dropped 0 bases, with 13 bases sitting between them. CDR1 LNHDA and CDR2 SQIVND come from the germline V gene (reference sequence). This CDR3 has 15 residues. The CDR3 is CASSSYRAMNTEAFF. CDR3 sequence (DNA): TGTGCCAGTAGTTCATACAGGGCGATGAACACTGAAGCTTTCTTT.

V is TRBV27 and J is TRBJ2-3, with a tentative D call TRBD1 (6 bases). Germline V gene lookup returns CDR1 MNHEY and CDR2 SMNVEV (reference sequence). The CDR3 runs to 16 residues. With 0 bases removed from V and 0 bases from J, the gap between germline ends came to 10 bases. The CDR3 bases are TGTGCCAGCAGTTTATCTTGGACAGAAAGCACAGATACGCAGTATTTT. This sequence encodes CASSLSWTESTDTQYF.

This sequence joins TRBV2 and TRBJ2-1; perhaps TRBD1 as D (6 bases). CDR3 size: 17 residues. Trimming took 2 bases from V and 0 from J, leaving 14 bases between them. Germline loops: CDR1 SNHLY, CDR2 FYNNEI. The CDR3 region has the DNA TGTGCCAGCAGTGAACCCATGGGGGCTGGCTCCTACAATGAGCAGTTCTTC. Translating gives CASSEPMGAGSYNEQFF. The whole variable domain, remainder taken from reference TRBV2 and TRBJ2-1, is EPEVTQTPSHQVTQMGQEVILRCVPISNHLYFYWYRQILGQKVEFLVSFYNNEISEKSEIFDDQFSVERPDGSNFTLKIRSTKLEDSAMYFCASSEPMGAGSYNEQFFGPGTRLTVL.

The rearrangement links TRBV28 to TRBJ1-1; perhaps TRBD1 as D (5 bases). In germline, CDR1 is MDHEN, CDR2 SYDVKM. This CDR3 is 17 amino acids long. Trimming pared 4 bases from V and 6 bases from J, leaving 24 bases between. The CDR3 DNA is TGTGCCAGCAGTTCCAAGGTTCTGGGACTCCTTAGTGCTGAAGCTTTCTTT. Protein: CASSSKVLGLLSAEAFF.

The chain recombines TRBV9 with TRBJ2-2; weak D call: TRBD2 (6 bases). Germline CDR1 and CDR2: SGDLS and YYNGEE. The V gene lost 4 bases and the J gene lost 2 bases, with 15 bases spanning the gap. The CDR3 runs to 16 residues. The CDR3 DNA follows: TGTGCCAGCAGCTCCGAGAGAGCGGGTAACACCGGGGAGCTGTTTTTT. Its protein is CASSSERAGNTGELFF.

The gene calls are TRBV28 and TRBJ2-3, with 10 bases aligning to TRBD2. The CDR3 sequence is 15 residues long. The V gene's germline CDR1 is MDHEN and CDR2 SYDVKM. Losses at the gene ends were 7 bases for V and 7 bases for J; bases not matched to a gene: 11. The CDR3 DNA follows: TGTGCCAGCACCCCCCGCCTAGCGGGAGATTATACGCAGTATTTT. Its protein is CASTPRLAGDYTQYF.

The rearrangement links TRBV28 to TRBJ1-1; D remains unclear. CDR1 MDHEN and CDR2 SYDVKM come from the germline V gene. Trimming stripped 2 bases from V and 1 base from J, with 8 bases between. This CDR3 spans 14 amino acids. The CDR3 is CASSLRRTNTEAFF. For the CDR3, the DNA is TGTGCCAGCAGTTTACGTCGGACGAACACTGAAGCTTTCTTT. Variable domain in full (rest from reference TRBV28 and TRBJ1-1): DVKVTQSSRYLVKRTGEKVFLECVQDMDHENMFWYRQDPGLGLRLIYFSYDVKMKEKGDIPEGYSVSREKKERFSLILESASTNQTSMYLCASSLRRTNTEAFFGQGTRLTVV.

The CDR3 is CASCVGYQETQYF. DNA for the CDR3: TGTGCCAGCTGCGTTGGCTACCAAGAGACCCAGTACTTC. The chain combines TRBV2 with TRBJ2-5, with unresolved D. The CDR3 is made up of 13 amino acids. Germline-derived CDR1 and CDR2 are SNHLY and FYNNEI. V was shortened by 8 bases and J by 0 bases, with 10 bases between the two germline ends.

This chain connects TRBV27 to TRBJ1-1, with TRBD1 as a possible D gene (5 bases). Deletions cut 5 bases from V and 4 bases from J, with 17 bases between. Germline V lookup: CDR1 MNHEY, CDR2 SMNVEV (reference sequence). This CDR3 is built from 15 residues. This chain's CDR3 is CASSSGYGGVTEAFF. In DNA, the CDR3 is TGTGCCAGCAGTAGCGGGTACGGGGGAGTCACTGAAGCTTTCTTT.